Included here is one T cell receptor (beta chain) sequence, with context. The CDR3 loop spans 12 amino acids. The germline V gene encodes CDR1 SGHAT and CDR2 FQNNGV. The sample belongs to a study of T cells expressing NK-cell markers. TCRdb re-called the 5' RACE reads and shows each CDR3 protein once, DNA omitted. This sample's table has about 370,000 distinct CDR3 sequences. Sequenced: blood T cells: a sorted CD56 or NKG2C T cell subset, CD4+ or CD8+ T cells, or bulk PBMC T cells (not recorded which). V gene TRBV11-2 combines with J gene TRBJ1-2. The clonotype originates from a woman between 50 and 59 years old in good health. CDR3 residues: CASSLDGDGYTF.